This T cell receptor beta chain was found in a study of shared clonotypes between healthy human individuals. Trimming removed 4 bases from V and 0 bases from J; junction bases left unmatched: 14. The CDR3 is 18 amino acids. Per germline, CDR1 SGDLS and CDR2 YYNGEE. The table lists this clone with a few counts. Generated by immunoSEQ multiplex PCR, the TCRdb table keeps only in-frame clones and is missing some. The sample has about 960,000 clones; around three quarters are singletons. The source material was memory CD4+ T cells sorted from blood. Subset reported: CD45RA-negative fraction. The clonotype was recovered from a man aged 18 to 30 in good health. The rearrangement links TRBV9 to TRBJ1-1; the match to TRBD1 covers 8 bases. The CDR3 here is CASSPRTGWSAMNTEAFF. The DNA for the CDR3 is TGTGCCAGCAGCCCCCGGACAGGGTGGTCGGCCATGAACACTGAAGCTTTCTTT. The full variable domain, completed using reference TRBV9 and TRBJ1-1, is DSGVTQTPKHLITATGQRVTLRCSPRSGDLSVYWYQQSLDQGLQFLIQYYNGEERAKGNILERFSAQQFPDLHSELNLSSLELGDSALYFCASSPRTGWSAMNTEAFFGQGTRLTVV.